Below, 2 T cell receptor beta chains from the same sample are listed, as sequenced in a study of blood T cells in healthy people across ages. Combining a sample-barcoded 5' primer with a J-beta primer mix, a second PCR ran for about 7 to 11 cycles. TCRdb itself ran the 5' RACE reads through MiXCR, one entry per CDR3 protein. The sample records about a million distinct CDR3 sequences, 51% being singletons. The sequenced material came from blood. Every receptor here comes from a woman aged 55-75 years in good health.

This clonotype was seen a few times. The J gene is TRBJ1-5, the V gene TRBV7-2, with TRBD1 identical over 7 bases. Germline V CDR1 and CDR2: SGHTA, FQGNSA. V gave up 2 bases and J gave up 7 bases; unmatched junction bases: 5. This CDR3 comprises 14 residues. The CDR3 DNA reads TGTGCCAGCAGCTTAAGACAGGGAGGCCAGCCCCAGCATTTT. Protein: CASSLRQGGQPQHF.

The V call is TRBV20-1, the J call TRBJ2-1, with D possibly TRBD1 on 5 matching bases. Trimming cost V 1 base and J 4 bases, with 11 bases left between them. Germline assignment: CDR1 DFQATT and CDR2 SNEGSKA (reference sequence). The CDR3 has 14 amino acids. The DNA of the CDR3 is TGCAGTGCTAGAGCCTATCGACAGTACAATGAGCAGTTCTTC. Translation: CSARAYRQYNEQFF.